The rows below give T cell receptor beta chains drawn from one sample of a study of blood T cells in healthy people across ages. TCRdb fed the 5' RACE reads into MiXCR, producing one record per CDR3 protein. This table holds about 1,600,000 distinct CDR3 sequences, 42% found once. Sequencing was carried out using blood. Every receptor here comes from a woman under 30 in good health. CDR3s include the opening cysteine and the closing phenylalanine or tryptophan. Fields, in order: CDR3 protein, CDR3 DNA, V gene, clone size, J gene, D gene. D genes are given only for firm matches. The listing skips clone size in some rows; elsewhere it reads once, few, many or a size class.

CSASYPASSYEQYF | TGCAGTGCTAGTTACCCAGCCAGCTCCTACGAGCAGTACTTC | TRBV20-1 | few | TRBJ2-7 | NA
CASSYSTGYGYGYTF | TGTGCCAGCAGTTACTCTACAGGGTATGGGTATGGCTACACCTTC | TRBV6-5 | NA | TRBJ1-2 | NA
CSASHPFGLAGILGGEQYF | TGCAGTGCTTCCCACCCCTTTGGACTAGCTGGGATTCTGGGGGGGGAGCAGTACTTC | TRBV20-1 | NA | TRBJ2-7 | TRBD2
CASSRGLAGPDTQYF | TGTGCCAGCAGCCGGGGACTAGCGGGGCCAGATACGCAGTATTTT | TRBV25-1 | NA | TRBJ2-3 | TRBD2
CASMRGVNPTDTQYF | TGCGCCAGCATGAGGGGCGTCAACCCCACAGATACGCAGTATTTT | TRBV10-2 | NA | TRBJ2-3 | NA
CASGETSGTKNEQFF | TGCGCCAGCGGGGAGACTAGCGGGACTAAAAATGAGCAGTTCTTC | TRBV5-1 | NA | TRBJ2-1 | TRBD2
CASSAGWDTQYF | TGTGCCAGCAGTGCTGGGTGGGATACGCAGTATTTT | TRBV2 | few | TRBJ2-3 | NA
CASRRTGETEQYF | TGTGCCAGCAGGCGGACAGGTGAAACCGAGCAGTACTTC | TRBV6-1 | NA | TRBJ2-7 | TRBD1
CASSPDGIQPQHF | TGTGCCAGCTCACCGGATGGAATTCAGCCCCAGCATTTT | TRBV18 | NA | TRBJ1-5 | NA
CASSLVAAATDTQYF | TGCGCCAGCAGCTTGGTGGCAGCAGCCACAGATACGCAGTATTTT | TRBV5-1 | few | TRBJ2-3 | NA
CASRSTGYGQPLHF | TGTGCCAGCAGGTCGACAGGGTACGGCCAGCCCCTCCACTTT | TRBV27 | NA | TRBJ1-6 | TRBD1
CSAPQGSDTGELFF | TGCAGCGCCCCCCAGGGTTCGGACACCGGGGAGCTGTTTTTT | TRBV29-1 | few | TRBJ2-2 | NA
CASSEYGSRGQYF | TGTGCCAGCAGTGAATACGGATCGAGAGGGCAGTACTTC | TRBV25-1 | many | TRBJ2-7 | NA
CASRRLSGTSSNEQFF | TGTGCCAGCAGGCGTCTCTCGGGGACTAGCAGCAATGAGCAGTTCTTC | TRBV6-5 | NA | TRBJ2-1 | TRBD2
CASGGTGTGQYGYTF | TGTGCCAGCGGTGGCACGGGGACGGGGCAATATGGCTACACCTTC | TRBV28 | NA | TRBJ1-2 | NA
CSARDFPDTQYF | TGCAGTGCTAGAGATTTCCCAGATACGCAGTATTTT | TRBV20-1 | many | TRBJ2-3 | NA
CSARPGTSGIYEQYF | TGCAGTGCCCGTCCCGGGACTAGCGGCATTTACGAGCAGTACTTC | TRBV20-1 | few | TRBJ2-7 | TRBD2
CSVEDGTVVFYHCTKNIQYF | TGCAGCGTTGAAGATGGAACAGTGGTGTTTTACCACTGCACCAAAAACATTCAGTACTTC | TRBV29-1 | NA | TRBJ2-4 | NA
CASRTGGMRTEAFF | TGCGCCAGCAGGACAGGGGGAATGAGAACTGAAGCTTTCTTT | TRBV10-2 | NA | TRBJ1-1 | TRBD1
CATSPLGTTYSGTQYF | TGTGCCACCAGTCCCTTAGGTACAACCTACTCGGGGACCCAGTACTTC | TRBV6-5 | few | TRBJ2-5 | NA
CSASAGTNYEQYF | TGCAGTGCTAGTGCCGGGACGAACTACGAGCAGTACTTC | TRBV20-1 | NA | TRBJ2-7 | NA
CASSQSSGETTDTQYF | TGCGCCAGCAGCCAATCGTCCGGGGAGACGACAGATACGCAGTATTTT | TRBV4-1 | many | TRBJ2-3 | NA
CSAFSGGVGEQYF | TGCAGTGCCTTTTCTGGCGGGGTGGGCGAGCAGTACTTC | TRBV20-1 | few | TRBJ2-7 | NA
CASSRTSGSDTQYF | TGTGCCAGCAGCCGGACTAGCGGGAGCGATACGCAGTATTTT | TRBV3-1 | few | TRBJ2-3 | TRBD2
CASSLGTGKPTDTQYF | TGTGCCAGCAGCTTGGGAACAGGAAAACCAACAGATACGCAGTATTTT | TRBV5-4 | few | TRBJ2-3 | NA
CASGRQVVSYNSPLHF | TGCGCCAGCGGGAGGCAGGTGGTCTCCTATAATTCACCCCTCCACTTT | TRBV10-2 | few | TRBJ1-6 | NA
CASALPGDYGYTF | TGTGCCAGCGCCCTGCCCGGAGACTATGGCTACACCTTC | TRBV12-3/TRBV12-4 | few | TRBJ1-2 | NA
CAWNLVADTQYF | TGTGCCTGGAACCTCGTAGCTGATACGCAGTATTTT | TRBV30 | NA | TRBJ2-3 | NA
CASSLGAVTEAFF | TGCGCCAGCAGCTTGGGGGCGGTCACTGAAGCTTTCTTT | TRBV5-1 | NA | TRBJ1-1 | NA
CASSPVRTSGNSYEQFF | TGCGCCAGCAGCCCGGTTCGGACTAGCGGGAACTCCTACGAGCAGTTCTTC | TRBV4-1 | NA | TRBJ2-1 | TRBD2
CAISEGGGEGDTQYF | TGTGCCATCAGTGAAGGGGGGGGAGAAGGAGATACGCAGTATTTT | TRBV10-3 | NA | TRBJ2-3 | NA
CSARRGNSPLHF | TGCAGTGCTAGACGGGGGAATTCACCCCTCCACTTT | TRBV20-1 | NA | TRBJ1-6 | NA
CASSHSPGQGPDTQYF | TGTGCCAGCAGCCATTCCCCGGGACAGGGCCCAGATACGCAGTATTTT | TRBV14 | NA | TRBJ2-3 | TRBD1
CASSAGTGGTEQFF | TGCGCCAGCAGTGCCGGGACAGGGGGTACTGAGCAGTTCTTC | TRBV5-1 | few | TRBJ2-1 | TRBD1
CASSPTTVSYEQYF | TGTGCCAGCAGTCCGACGACAGTCTCCTACGAGCAGTACTTC | TRBV12-3/TRBV12-4 | few | TRBJ2-7 | NA
CASSDSPGSQPQHF | TGTGCCAGCAGTGACTCCCCGGGAAGTCAGCCCCAGCATTTT | TRBV6-4 | NA | TRBJ1-5 | NA
CASSGDIRTAFF | TGTGCCAGCAGTGGGGACATTAGGACGGCTTTCTTT | TRBV6-1 | NA | TRBJ1-1 | NA
CSARAGVGDTQYF | TGCAGTGCTAGGGCGGGGGTTGGAGATACGCAGTATTTT | TRBV20-1 | NA | TRBJ2-3 | TRBD2
CASSESASHNTQYF | TGTGCCAGCAGTGAATCGGCTAGCCACAATACGCAGTATTTT | TRBV25-1 | few | TRBJ2-3 | NA
CASSPGWGSTEAFF | TGCGCCAGCAGCCCCGGGTGGGGGTCCACTGAAGCTTTCTTT | TRBV4-1 | few | TRBJ1-1 | NA
CASTRGAGSYYEQFF | TGTGCCAGCACCCGAGGGGCAGGGTCCTACTACGAGCAGTTCTTC | TRBV6-1 | NA | TRBJ2-1 | NA
CASSLDPLQGDTQYF | TGCGCCAGCAGCTTGGATCCCCTACAGGGAGATACGCAGTATTTT | TRBV5-1 | few | TRBJ2-3 | NA
CSARDSGRSLLDEQYF | TGCAGTGCTAGAGATAGCGGGAGATCGCTTTTGGATGAGCAGTACTTC | TRBV20-1 | NA | TRBJ2-5 | TRBD2
CASSHVGAGGGTQYF | TGTGCCAGCAGCCATGTTGGAGCGGGGGGCGGTACGCAGTATTTT | TRBV3-1 | NA | TRBJ2-3 | TRBD2
CAISPSTGNYGYTF | TGTGCCATCAGTCCGTCGACGGGGAACTATGGCTACACCTTC | TRBV10-3 | few | TRBJ1-2 | NA
CSATQGARHEQYF | TGCAGTGCTACTCAGGGGGCGAGACACGAGCAGTACTTC | TRBV20-1 | few | TRBJ2-7 | TRBD1
CSARVRSGPSYNEQFF | TGCAGTGCTAGAGTTAGGAGCGGACCCTCCTACAATGAGCAGTTCTTC | TRBV20-1 | few | TRBJ2-1 | NA
CSAPWQGYGYTF | TGCAGTGCCCCCTGGCAGGGCTATGGCTACACCTTC | TRBV20-1 | few | TRBJ1-2 | NA
CASRLLGEGYGYTF | TGTGCCAGCAGACTTCTGGGGGAGGGTTATGGCTACACCTTC | TRBV6-5 | NA | TRBJ1-2 | NA
CASIPWGVYEQYF | TGTGCCAGCATCCCTTGGGGCGTCTACGAGCAGTACTTC | TRBV6-1 | NA | TRBJ2-7 | NA
CAGSLAKFSGDFAGELFF | TGCGCCGGCAGCTTGGCCAAGTTTTCCGGAGACTTTGCCGGGGAGCTGTTTTTT | TRBV5-1 | NA | TRBJ2-2 | NA
CASSQGDSPVQYF | TGCGCCAGCAGCCAAGGGGACAGCCCGGTGCAGTACTTC | TRBV4-1 | NA | TRBJ2-7 | TRBD1
CASRYGGKTSGANVLTF | TGCGCCAGCAGATACGGGGGAAAGACGTCTGGGGCCAACGTCCTGACTTTC | TRBV10-2 | NA | TRBJ2-6 | NA
CASSGDGRNRAFF | TGTGCCAGCAGTGGGGACGGGAGAAACAGGGCTTTCTTT | TRBV6-6 | NA | TRBJ1-1 | NA
CSARRGVSYEQYF | TGCAGTGCTAGAAGGGGGGTCTCCTACGAGCAGTACTTC | TRBV20-1 | NA | TRBJ2-7 | NA